This TCR beta chain was retrieved from a study of T-cell memory formation after mild COVID-19. Study findings and constraints: Clones contracting day 15 to 85 were balanced CD4/CD8; later expanders leaned CD4+. Researchers found some responding clones in pre-infection memory, a sign that cross-reactive memory joined.

V lost 7 bases, J lost 2 bases, and 15 bases lay in between. Germline values: CDR1 SGHRS, CDR2 YFSETQ. The CDR3 extends over 14 amino acids. The TCR alpha and TCR beta cDNA libraries, bearing sample barcodes and UMIs, were generated by 5'RACE using constant-segment primers. TCRdb passed the 5' RACE reads through MiXCR, listing each CDR3 protein once. This sample has more than 80,000 distinct CDR3 sequences, with around an eighth found just once. Points on this clonotype: Its target is unknown.

The V and J genes are TRBV5-1 and TRBJ1-1; possible D gene TRBD1, 6 bases. This sequence was found in an adult woman who had mild COVID-19 (a few samples of this study predate the infection). Cell type and time point are not known. The sample consisted of PBMCs or a T cell subset sorted from them (not recorded which). Here the CDR3 reads CASCPRDTNTEAFF. CDR3 nucleotide sequence: TGCGCCAGCTGCCCCCGGGACACAAACACTGAAGCTTTCTTT. The complete variable domain, with remaining parts taken from reference TRBV5-1 and TRBJ1-1, reads KAGVTQTPRYLIKTRGQQVTLSCSPISGHRSVSWYQQTPGQGLQFLFEYFSETQRNKGNFPGRFSGRQFSNSRSEMNVSTLELGDSALYLCASCPRDTNTEAFFGQGTRLTVV.